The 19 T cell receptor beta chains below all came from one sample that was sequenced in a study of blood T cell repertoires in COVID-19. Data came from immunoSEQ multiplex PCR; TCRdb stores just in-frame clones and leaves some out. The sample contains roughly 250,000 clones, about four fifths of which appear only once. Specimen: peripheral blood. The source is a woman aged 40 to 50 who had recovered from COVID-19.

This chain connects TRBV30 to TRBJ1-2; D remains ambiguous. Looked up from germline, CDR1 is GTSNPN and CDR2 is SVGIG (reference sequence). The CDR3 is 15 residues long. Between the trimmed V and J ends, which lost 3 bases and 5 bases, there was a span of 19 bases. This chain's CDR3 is CAWSVARTLLYGYTF. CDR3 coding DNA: TGTGCCTGGAGCGTAGCCCGGACTCTCCTTTATGGCTACACCTTC.

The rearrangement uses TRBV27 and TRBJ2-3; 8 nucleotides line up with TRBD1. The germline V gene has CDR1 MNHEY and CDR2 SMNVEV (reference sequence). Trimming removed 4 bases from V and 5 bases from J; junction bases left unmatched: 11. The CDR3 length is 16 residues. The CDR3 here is CASSSWTGTLQDTQYF. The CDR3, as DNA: TGTGCCAGCAGTTCTTGGACAGGGACGCTTCAAGATACGCAGTATTTT.

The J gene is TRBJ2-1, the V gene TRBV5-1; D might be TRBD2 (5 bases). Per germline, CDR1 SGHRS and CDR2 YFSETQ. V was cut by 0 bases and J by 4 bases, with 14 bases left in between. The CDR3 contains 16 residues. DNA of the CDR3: TGCGCCAGCAGCTTGGAGCCAGGCCCGGGATACAATGAGCAGTTCTTC. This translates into CASSLEPGPGYNEQFF.

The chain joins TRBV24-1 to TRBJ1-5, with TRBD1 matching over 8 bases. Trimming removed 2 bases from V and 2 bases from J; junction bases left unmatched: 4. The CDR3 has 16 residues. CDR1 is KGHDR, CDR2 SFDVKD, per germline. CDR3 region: CATSDSSGGRNQPQHF. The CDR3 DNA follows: TGTGCCACCAGTGATTCGTCAGGGGGCCGCAATCAGCCCCAGCATTTT.

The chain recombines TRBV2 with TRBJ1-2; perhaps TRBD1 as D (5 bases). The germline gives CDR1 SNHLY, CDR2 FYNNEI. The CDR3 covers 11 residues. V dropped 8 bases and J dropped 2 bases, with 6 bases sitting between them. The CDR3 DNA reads TGTGCCAGCGGGGCCAACTATGGCTACACCTTC. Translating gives CASGANYGYTF.

For the CDR3, the DNA is TGTGCCAGTAGTTGGGACAGGACCGGGGAGCTGTTTTTT. Protein sequence: CASSWDRTGELFF. The chain couples TRBV19 to TRBJ2-2; 8 bases agree with TRBD1. The CDR3 has 13 residues. Germline lookup yields CDR1 LNHDA and CDR2 SQIVND (reference sequence). V gave up 5 bases and J gave up 5 bases; unmatched junction bases: 1.

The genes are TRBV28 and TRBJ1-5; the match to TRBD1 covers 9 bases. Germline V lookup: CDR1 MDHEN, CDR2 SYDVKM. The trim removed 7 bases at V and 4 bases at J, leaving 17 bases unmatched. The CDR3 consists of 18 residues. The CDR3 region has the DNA TGTGCCAGCATCCCTCTCCTAGACAGGGGGATATGGAATCAGCCCCAGCATTTT. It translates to CASIPLLDRGIWNQPQHF.

The CDR3 loop is CASSIRRGEGNYGYTF. In nucleotides, the CDR3 is TGTGCCAGCAGCATCCGACGGGGGGAAGGGAACTATGGCTACACCTTC. This chain links TRBV4-2 with TRBJ1-2, with D perhaps matching TRBD1 (5 bases). The V end was cut by 5 bases, the J end by 2 bases, with 18 bases between. The CDR3 has 16 amino acids. The V gene's germline CDR1 is LGHNA and CDR2 YNFKEQ.

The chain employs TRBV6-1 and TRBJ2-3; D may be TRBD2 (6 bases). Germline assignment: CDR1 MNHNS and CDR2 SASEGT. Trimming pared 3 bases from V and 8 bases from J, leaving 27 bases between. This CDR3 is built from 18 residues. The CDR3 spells CASSDRRVETLGRSTQYF. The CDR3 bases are TGTGCCAGCAGTGATCGGAGGGTGGAGACATTGGGGCGAAGTACGCAGTATTTT.

CDR3 residues: CASSQEGIRAGNTIYF. The CDR3 DNA sequence: TGCGCCAGCAGCCAAGAAGGAATTCGGGCTGGAAACACCATATATTTT. The chain uses TRBV4-1 and TRBJ1-3; the D is unclear. Germline V gene lookup returns CDR1 MGHRA and CDR2 YSYEKL. The CDR3 covers 16 residues. The V end was cut by 0 bases, the J end by 2 bases, with 11 bases between.

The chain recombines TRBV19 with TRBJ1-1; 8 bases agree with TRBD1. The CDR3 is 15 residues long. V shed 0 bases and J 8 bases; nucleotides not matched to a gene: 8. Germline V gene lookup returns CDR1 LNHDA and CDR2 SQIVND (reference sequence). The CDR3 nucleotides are TGTGCCAGTAGTATAGATCTCCAGGGGGCGCGGGAAGCTTTCTTT. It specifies CASSIDLQGAREAFF. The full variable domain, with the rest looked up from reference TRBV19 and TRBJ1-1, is DGGITQSPKYLFRKEGQNVTLSCEQNLNHDAMYWYRQDPGQGLRLIYYSQIVNDFQKGDIAEGYSVSREKKESFPLTVTSAQKNPTAFYLCASSIDLQGAREAFFGQGTRLTVV.

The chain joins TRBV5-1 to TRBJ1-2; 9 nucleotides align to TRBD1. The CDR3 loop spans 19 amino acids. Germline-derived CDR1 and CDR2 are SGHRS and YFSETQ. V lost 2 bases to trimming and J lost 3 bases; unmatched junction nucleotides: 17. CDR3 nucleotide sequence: TGCGCCAGCAGCTTCGACGGCGGGACAGGGTTTATTGTGGACTATGGCTACACCTTC. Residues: CASSFDGGTGFIVDYGYTF.

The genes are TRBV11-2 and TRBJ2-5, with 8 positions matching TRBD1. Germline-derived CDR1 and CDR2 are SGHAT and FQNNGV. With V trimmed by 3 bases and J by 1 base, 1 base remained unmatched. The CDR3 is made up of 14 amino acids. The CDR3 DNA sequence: TGTGCCAGCAGCTTCGGGACAGGCCAAGAGACCCAGTACTTC. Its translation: CASSFGTGQETQYF.

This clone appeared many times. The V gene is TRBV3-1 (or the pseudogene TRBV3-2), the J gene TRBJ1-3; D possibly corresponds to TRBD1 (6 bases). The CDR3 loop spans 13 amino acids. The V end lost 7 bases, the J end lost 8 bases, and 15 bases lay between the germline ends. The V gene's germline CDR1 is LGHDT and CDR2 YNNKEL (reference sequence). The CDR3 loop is CASNNGGADTIYF. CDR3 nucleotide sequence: TGTGCCAGCAACAACGGGGGGGCGGACACCATATATTTT.

The CDR3 nucleotides read TGTGCCTGGAGTGCGGGACAAAGCACAGATACGCAGTATTTT. Residues: CAWSAGQSTDTQYF. The chain carries TRBV30 and TRBJ2-3; weak D call: TRBD1 (6 bases). CDR3 length: 14 amino acids. The germline gives CDR1 GTSNPN, CDR2 SVGIG (reference sequence). V was cut by 1 base and J by 0 bases, with 8 bases left in between.

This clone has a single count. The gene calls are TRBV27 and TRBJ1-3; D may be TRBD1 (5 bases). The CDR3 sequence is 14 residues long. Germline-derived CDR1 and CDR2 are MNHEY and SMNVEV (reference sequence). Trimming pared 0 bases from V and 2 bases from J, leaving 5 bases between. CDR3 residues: CASSLSTAGNTIYF. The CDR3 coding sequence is TGTGCCAGCAGTTTATCGACAGCTGGAAACACCATATATTTT.

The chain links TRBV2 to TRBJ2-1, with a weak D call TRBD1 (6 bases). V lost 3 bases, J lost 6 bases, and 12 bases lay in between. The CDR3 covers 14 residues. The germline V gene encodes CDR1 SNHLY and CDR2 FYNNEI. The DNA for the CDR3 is TGTGCCAGCAGTGATCGAACAGGGCTCAATGAGCAGTTCTTC. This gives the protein CASSDRTGLNEQFF.

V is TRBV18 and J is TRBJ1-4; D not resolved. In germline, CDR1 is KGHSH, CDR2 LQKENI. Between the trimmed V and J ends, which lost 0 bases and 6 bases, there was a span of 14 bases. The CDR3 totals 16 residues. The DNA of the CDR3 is TGTGCCAGCTCACCACCAACATCAGCGGGAGATGAAAAACTGTTTTTT. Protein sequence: CASSPPTSAGDEKLFF.

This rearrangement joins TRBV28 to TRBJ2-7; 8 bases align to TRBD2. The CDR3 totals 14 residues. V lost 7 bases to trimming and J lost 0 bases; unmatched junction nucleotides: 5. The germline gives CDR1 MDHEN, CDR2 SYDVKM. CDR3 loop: CASIGGGISYEQYF. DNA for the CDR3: TGTGCCAGCATCGGGGGGGGTATCTCCTACGAGCAGTACTTC.